This TCR beta chain comes out of a study of PD-L1 blockade in urothelial cancer. Produced via immunoSEQ multiplex PCR; TCRdb's table is partial and in-frame only. The data hold about 130,000 clones, with roughly 88% observed a single time. Germline V gene lookup returns CDR1 SGDLS and CDR2 YYNGEE. Germline trimming cut 3 bases from V and 7 bases from J; bases unmatched to any gene: 5. This CDR3 is 14 amino acids long. The time point is: peripheral blood 6 weeks after treatment start. The sequence was obtained from a man aged 50-60 years with urothelial cancer. The sample here was PBMCs, taken around atezolizumab (anti-PD-L1) treatment. V usage is TRBV9 and J usage is TRBJ2-2, with 8 bases fitting TRBD2. The DNA for the CDR3 is TGTGCCAGCAGCGCCGGACTAGCTAGCGGGGAGCTGTTTTTT. This encodes CASSAGLASGELFF. The full variable domain, in which reference TRBV9 and TRBJ2-2 provide the parts outside the CDR3, is DSGVTQTPKHLITATGQRVTLRCSPRSGDLSVYWYQQSLDQGLQFLIQYYNGEERAKGNILERFSAQQFPDLHSELNLSSLELGDSALYFCASSAGLASGELFFGEGSRLTVL.